Each of the 23 T cell receptor beta chains below was sequenced from the same sample in a study of cytomegalovirus exposure and HLA in healthy donors. PCR was performed using 60 Vbeta and 13 Jbeta primers. Method: immunoSEQ multiplex PCR; TCRdb's copy keeps in-frame clones and lacks some. The sample lists around 140,000 clones, roughly 9.7% occurring once. The sample taken for sequencing was PBMCs. All receptors come from a man aged 45 to 65 in good health and CMV-seronegative.

V and J are TRBV5-4 and TRBJ1-1, with D unresolved. V was pared by 0 bases and J by 5 bases, with 14 bases between. CDR3 length equals 15 residues. The germline V gene has CDR1 SGHNT and CDR2 YYREEE (reference sequence). This chain's CDR3 is CASSLAYNRGTEAFF. The CDR3, as DNA: TGTGCCAGCAGCTTGGCATATAATCGAGGGACTGAAGCTTTCTTT.

This chain links TRBV14 with TRBJ1-4; D is perhaps TRBD1 (6 bases). Trimming pared 2 bases from V and 7 bases from J, leaving 8 bases between. The CDR3 consists of 13 residues. Germline lookup yields CDR1 SGHDN and CDR2 FVKESK. CDR3 sequence: CASSQWGPEKLFF. The CDR3 DNA sequence: TGTGCCAGCAGCCAATGGGGGCCTGAAAAACTGTTTTTT.

This rearrangement joins TRBV4-1 to TRBJ1-3; 7 positions match TRBD1. The CDR3 spans 15 residues. The germline V gene encodes CDR1 MGHRA and CDR2 YSYEKL. The J segment lost 2 bases and the V segment lost 2 bases, leaving 3 bases of the junction unmatched. CDR3 DNA sequence: TGCGCCAGCAGCCAAACCGGGACAGCTGGAAACACCATATATTTT. Protein: CASSQTGTAGNTIYF.

This clone has a handful of counts. CDR3 DNA sequence: TGTGCCCGCAAGCGGGGAGCGGGGGGGCAGAATGAGCAGTTCTTC. As protein: CARKRGAGGQNEQFF. The gene calls are TRBV2 and TRBJ2-1; 10 nucleotides align to TRBD2. The CDR3 has 15 amino acids. Germline CDR1 SNHLY, CDR2 FYNNEI. V was pared by 11 bases and J by 7 bases, with 14 bases of the junction left unmatched. Filled out from reference TRBV2 and TRBJ2-1, the complete variable domain reads EPEVTQTPSHQVTQMGQEVILRCVPISNHLYFYWYRQILGQKVEFLVSFYNNEISEKSEIFDDQFSVERPDGSNFTLKIRSTKLEDSAMYFCARKRGAGGQNEQFFGPGTRLTVL.

The rearrangement uses TRBV29-1 and TRBJ2-7; 11 bases agree with TRBD2. This CDR3 has 15 amino acids. V lost 4 bases, J lost 0 bases, and 5 bases stayed unmatched. Looked up from germline, CDR1 is SQVTM and CDR2 is ANQGSEA. CDR3 amino acids: CSVVPGTSGSYEQYF. In DNA, the CDR3 is TGCAGCGTTGTCCCCGGGACTAGCGGCTCCTACGAGCAGTACTTC.

This clone was recorded a few times. V is TRBV7-9 and J is TRBJ2-1; a weak D match, TRBD1 (6 bases). The CDR3 length is 15 residues. The germline V and J ends were trimmed by 1 base and 8 bases, with 15 bases remaining between them. Germline loops: CDR1 SEHNR, CDR2 FQNEAQ (reference sequence). CDR3 in DNA: TGTGCCAGCAGCTTAGGGACGACAGGAGAGCATGAGCAGTTCTTC. Translated: CASSLGTTGEHEQFF.

The chain uses TRBV6-6 and TRBJ2-1, with a tentative D call TRBD1 (5 bases). This CDR3 spans 15 amino acids. V shed 6 bases and J shed 0 bases, with 12 bases lying between them. Germline V gene lookup returns CDR1 MNHNY and CDR2 SVGAGI (reference sequence). CDR3 sequence: CASREQAFSYNEQFF. Written as DNA, the CDR3 is TGTGCCAGCAGGGAACAGGCTTTCTCCTACAATGAGCAGTTCTTC.

V usage is TRBV28 and J usage is TRBJ1-5, with a tentative D call TRBD1 (6 bases). V was clipped by 3 bases and J by 5 bases, with 14 bases between them. The CDR3 covers 15 residues. Germline values: CDR1 MDHEN, CDR2 SYDVKM. The CDR3 nucleotides are TGTGCCAGCAGTTTTCCTGACAGGCCGGATCAGCCCCAGCATTTT. It translates to CASSFPDRPDQPQHF.

The chain has TRBV19 and TRBJ2-5; TRBD1 aligns across 7 bases. This CDR3 region has 12 residues. The germline gives CDR1 LNHDA, CDR2 SQIVND (reference sequence). Trimming cost V 5 bases and J 5 bases; bases outside gene matches: 2. CDR3 nucleotide sequence: TGTGCCAGTAGTGACAGGGACGAGACCCAGTACTTC. This sequence encodes CASSDRDETQYF.

CDR3 loop: CASSLVVAGEGELFF. The CDR3 nucleotides read TGCGCCAGCAGCTTGGTAGTAGCGGGAGAAGGGGAGCTGTTTTTT. The V gene is TRBV5-1, the J gene TRBJ2-2; 9 bases are a match to TRBD2. There are 15 residues in the CDR3. CDR1 is SGHRS, CDR2 YFSETQ, per germline. The junction had 5 bases not matched to a gene; V was cut back by 0 bases and J by 8 bases. Supplemented by reference TRBV5-1 and TRBJ2-2, the full variable domain reads KAGVTQTPRYLIKTRGQQVTLSCSPISGHRSVSWYQQTPGQGLQFLFEYFSETQRNKGNFPGRFSGRQFSNSRSEMNVSTLELGDSALYLCASSLVVAGEGELFFGEGSRLTVL.

The genes are TRBV5-1 and TRBJ1-1; D call uncertain. CDR3 size: 13 residues. Germline lookup yields CDR1 SGHRS and CDR2 YFSETQ. The V gene lost 5 bases and the J gene lost 6 bases, with 14 bases spanning the gap. This CDR3 is CASSLDGGPEAFF. The CDR3 coding sequence is TGCGCCAGCAGTCTGGACGGAGGACCTGAAGCTTTCTTT.

The chain is built from TRBV9 and TRBJ1-2; 10 bases fit TRBD1. V was pared by 0 bases and J by 8 bases, with 10 bases of the junction left unmatched. The CDR3 loop spans 16 amino acids. CDR1 is SGDLS, CDR2 YYNGEE, per germline. The CDR3 is CASSVGGTGAVGGYTF. The CDR3 DNA sequence: TGTGCCAGCAGCGTAGGGGGGACAGGGGCTGTGGGCGGCTACACCTTC. The entire variable domain, with the rest obtained from reference TRBV9 and TRBJ1-2, is as follows: DSGVTQTPKHLITATGQRVTLRCSPRSGDLSVYWYQQSLDQGLQFLIQYYNGEERAKGNILERFSAQQFPDLHSELNLSSLELGDSALYFCASSVGGTGAVGGYTFGSGTRLTVV.

This clone showed up just a few times. The chain combines TRBV18 with TRBJ1-1; 12 bases match TRBD1. With 3 bases clipped from V and 5 bases from J, the junction kept 10 bases outside the gene matches. Germline V CDR1 and CDR2: KGHSH, LQKENI. This CDR3 spans 17 amino acids. DNA of the CDR3: TGTGCCAGCTCACCTGGGACAGGGGGCCTTCATTATACTGAAGCTTTCTTT. The encoded protein is CASSPGTGGLHYTEAFF. Combining the CDR3 with reference TRBV18 and TRBJ1-1 gives the whole variable domain NAGVMQNPRHLVRRRGQEARLRCSPMKGHSHVYWYRQLPEEGLKFMVYLQKENIIDESGMPKERFSAEFPKEGPSILRIQQVVRGDSAAYFCASSPGTGGLHYTEAFFGQGTRLTVV.

The chain joins TRBV5-1 to TRBJ1-4, with D perhaps matching TRBD1 (5 bases). The CDR3 runs 15 residues. Per germline, CDR1 SGHRS and CDR2 YFSETQ. Trimming took off 0 bases at V and 8 bases at J, with 14 bases between the two ends. Written as DNA, the CDR3 is TGCGCCAGCAGCTTGGCTCCTGAAAGGGGAGAAAAACTGTTTTTT. The encoded protein is CASSLAPERGEKLFF.

This clone was found a few times. The chain combines TRBV6-6 with TRBJ1-1, with unresolved D. V lost 5 bases, J lost 5 bases, and 15 bases lay in between. The CDR3 spans 14 residues. CDR1 is MNHNY, CDR2 SVGAGI, per germline (reference sequence). CDR3 sequence: CASSPRLVDTEAFF. The DNA for the CDR3 is TGTGCCAGCAGTCCCCGCTTGGTAGATACTGAAGCTTTCTTT.

This clone was found a few times. The chain carries TRBV7-3 and TRBJ1-6; D is undetermined. Germline V gene data show CDR1 as SGHTA and CDR2 as FQGTGA. V was cut by 3 bases and J by 7 bases, with 13 bases left in between. The CDR3 is 15 amino acids. CDR3 amino acids: CASSLAGPPNSPLHF. The CDR3 region has the DNA TGTGCCAGCAGCTTGGCAGGCCCTCCGAATTCACCCCTCCACTTT.

The chain carries TRBV10-3 and TRBJ1-2; D uncertain. The V end was cut by 2 bases, the J end by 4 bases, with 14 bases between. The CDR3 has 15 amino acids. Germline V gives CDR1 ENHRY, CDR2 SYGVKD. CDR3: CAISEGRQGGYGYTF. As DNA, the CDR3 is TGTGCCATCAGTGAGGGTAGGCAAGGAGGCTATGGCTACACCTTC.

A few counts support this clone. This sequence joins TRBV6-5 and TRBJ2-5; no definite D call. The length of the CDR3 is 15 residues. Germline values: CDR1 MNHEY, CDR2 SVGAGI. V was pared by 2 bases and J by 2 bases, with 12 bases between. Written as DNA, the CDR3 is TGTGCCAGCAGTTACCTCAACGGAGCTCAAGAGACCCAGTACTTC. Its protein product is CASSYLNGAQETQYF.

A few counts support this clone. The chain employs TRBV7-7 and TRBJ2-1; maybe TRBD2 (5 bases). Germline V gives CDR1 SSHAT, CDR2 FNYEAQ (reference sequence). Deletions cut 0 bases from V and 9 bases from J, with 18 bases between. CDR3 length: 16 amino acids. In DNA, the CDR3 is TGTGCCAGCAGCTTAGCTGCAGGCCACCCCGAGGGTGAGCAGTTCTTC. Protein product: CASSLAAGHPEGEQFF.

V gene TRBV7-8 combines with J gene TRBJ2-7, with TRBD2 as a possible D gene (7 bases). The J call may be in error: the DNA end matches TRBJ2-1 better. This CDR3 has 14 residues. Germline loops: CDR1 SGHVS, CDR2 FQNEAQ. The CDR3 DNA sequence: TGTGCCAGCAGCAACGCTGGGGGGGCAGGCGAGCAGTTCTTC. Amino acid sequence: CASSNAGGAGEQFF.

This clone has a handful of counts. This chain links TRBV13 with TRBJ2-7, with a possible D match to TRBD2 (6 bases). Germline V CDR1 and CDR2: PRHDT, FYEKMQ (reference sequence). The CDR3 has 14 amino acids. With 5 bases removed from V and 12 bases from J, the gap between germline ends came to 23 bases. The CDR3 DNA is TGTGCCAGCAGCCTAAAGGGGACTGGGATCGAGAGGTACTTC. It is translated as CASSLKGTGIERYF.

The rearrangement links TRBV5-8 to TRBJ2-7; possible D gene TRBD1, 5 bases. Trimming took 4 bases from V and 1 from J, leaving 15 bases between them. Per the germline V gene, CDR1 is SGHTS and CDR2 is YDEGEE. There are 15 residues in the CDR3. The CDR3 coding sequence is TGTGCCAGCAGCGGCGGTGACAGACGTTCCTACGAGCAGTACTTC. Translating it yields CASSGGDRRSYEQYF.

This clone was detected only a few times. This chain uses TRBV5-8 with TRBJ2-7, with D possibly matching TRBD1 (6 bases). CDR1 and CDR2 (germline): SGHTS, YDEGEE. There are 16 residues in the CDR3. V gave up 2 bases and J gave up 0 bases, with 15 bases separating them. The CDR3 coding sequence is TGTGCCAGCAGCTTCGAGACAGGCTCTTACTCCTACGAGCAGTACTTC. It yields the protein CASSFETGSYSYEQYF.